The 25 T cell receptor beta chains given below trace back to one sample, sequenced in a study of blood T cell repertoires in COVID-19. Libraries were prepared by immunoSEQ multiplex PCR; TCRdb keeps only in-frame clonotypes and omits some of them. There are about 310,000 clones in the sample; 80% to 90% occur only once, and roughly 2% lies in the top ten. Sequenced material: PBMCs or T cells enriched from blood (not recorded which). These receptors all stem from a man aged 25 to 40 who had recovered from COVID-19.

The chain uses TRBV10-3 and TRBJ2-3, with 11 bases fitting TRBD1. Germline lookup yields CDR1 ENHRY and CDR2 SYGVKD. Trimming at V came to 6 bases and at J to 2 bases, leaving 10 bases not matched to a gene. The CDR3 is made up of 17 amino acids. The CDR3 loop reads CAISGTGGTSNTDTQYF. The CDR3 DNA sequence: TGTGCCATCAGCGGGACAGGGGGGACTAGCAACACAGATACGCAGTATTTT.

V usage is TRBV5-5 and J usage is TRBJ1-2; 9 nucleotides align to TRBD1. Germline V gene data show CDR1 as SGHKS and CDR2 as YYEKEE (reference sequence). CDR3 size: 17 residues. Trimming at V came to 2 bases and at J to 3 bases, leaving 11 bases not matched to a gene. This chain's CDR3 is CASSFSRDRAFDYGYTF. CDR3 nucleotides: TGTGCCAGCAGCTTTTCAAGGGACAGGGCCTTTGACTATGGCTACACCTTC.

The chain recombines TRBV5-1 with TRBJ1-1, with D tentatively TRBD1 (5 bases). With 6 bases removed from V and 11 bases from J, the gap between germline ends came to 20 bases. The germline V gene encodes CDR1 SGHRS and CDR2 YFSETQ. CDR3 length: 13 amino acids. The CDR3 sequence is CASTLDTIGSAFF. CDR3 DNA: TGCGCCAGCACCCTGGACACCATAGGGTCGGCTTTCTTT.

The chain carries TRBV12-3 or TRBV12-4 and TRBJ1-2; TRBD1 matches 7 bases. CDR3 length equals 13 residues. Losses at the gene ends were 5 bases for V and 8 bases for J; bases not matched to a gene: 8. The CDR3 DNA sequence: TGTGCCAGCAGTCCTCGGGCCAGGGGGGGCTACACCTTC. Its protein is CASSPRARGGYTF.

J is TRBJ2-1 and V is TRBV6-2 or TRBV6-3, with 10 nucleotides matching TRBD1. Germline V gene sequence: CDR1 MNHEY, CDR2 SVGEGT. The CDR3 is made up of 14 amino acids. V gave up 3 bases and J gave up 13 bases; unmatched junction bases: 9. The CDR3 reads CASSYSGQGVIQFF. CDR3 nucleotide sequence: TGTGCCAGCAGTTATTCCGGACAGGGGGTCATTCAGTTCTTC.

The rearrangement uses TRBV25-1 and TRBJ1-2, with D possibly matching TRBD1 (6 bases). The germline CDR1 and CDR2 sequences are MGHDK and SYGVNS. V lost 4 bases, J lost 7 bases, and 13 bases lay in between. The CDR3 spans 13 residues. The CDR3 sequence: CASSATGTAGYTF. The CDR3 coding sequence is TGTGCCAGCAGTGCAACAGGGACGGCTGGCTACACCTTC.

The chain's CDR3 is CASSFSSGTVLYGYTF. CDR3 in DNA: TGTGCCAGCAGTTTCTCATCGGGGACAGTGCTCTATGGCTACACCTTC. The chain carries TRBV27 and TRBJ1-2, with 7 bases matching TRBD1. Trimming cost V 3 bases and J 4 bases; bases outside gene matches: 11. CDR1 and CDR2 (germline): MNHEY, SMNVEV (reference sequence). This CDR3 region has 16 residues.

On this clone: Other DNA sequences of this sample code for an identical CDR3. The genes are TRBV30 and TRBJ1-1; TRBD1 aligns across 10 bases. The CDR3 has 13 amino acids. The ends lost 1 base at V and 6 bases at J; junction bases unmatched: 2. The germline V gene encodes CDR1 GTSNPN and CDR2 SVGIG (reference sequence). CDR3 sequence: CAWSGDRGPEAFF. The DNA of the CDR3 is TGTGCCTGGAGTGGCGACAGGGGGCCTGAAGCTTTCTTT.

The J gene is TRBJ2-6, the V gene TRBV9; D gene uncertain. In germline, CDR1 is SGDLS, CDR2 YYNGEE. The CDR3 runs to 15 residues. Trimming shortened V by 0 bases and J by 1 base, and 5 bases separated the two germline ends. As DNA, the CDR3 is TGTGCCAGCAGCGTAGGGCAATCTGGGGCCAACGTCCTGACTTTC. Translating it yields CASSVGQSGANVLTF.

This clone has only a few counts. The gene calls are TRBV9 and TRBJ2-2; 9 nucleotides line up with TRBD2. J gave up 6 bases and V 1 base, and 13 bases lay outside the gene matches. Germline CDR1 is SGDLS and CDR2 is YYNGEE. This CDR3 is 18 amino acids long. The CDR3 bases are TGTGCCAGCAGCGTACTAGCGGGGCGCTGGGGTTCCCCCGGGGAGCTGTTTTTT. Translation gives CASSVLAGRWGSPGELFF.

J is TRBJ2-1 and V is TRBV15; possibly TRBD1 for D (6 bases). Trimming removed 1 base from V and 9 bases from J, with 16 bases in between. CDR3 length: 15 residues. Germline-derived CDR1 and CDR2 are LNHNV and YYDKDF (reference sequence). The CDR3 region is CATSRGPTGNGEQFF. In nucleotides, the CDR3 is TGTGCCACCAGCAGAGGTCCCACAGGGAACGGTGAGCAGTTCTTC.

This chain joins TRBV5-4 and TRBJ1-2, with D possibly being TRBD1 (6 bases). CDR1 is SGHNT and CDR2 is YYREEE in the germline V gene (reference sequence). The CDR3 runs 14 residues. The V end was cut by 7 bases, the J end by 4 bases, with 17 bases between. The CDR3 coding sequence is TGTGCCAGCGCCCTAGCGGACAGAGTCTATGGCTACACCTTC. Translated: CASALADRVYGYTF. Looking up the rest from reference TRBV5-4 and TRBJ1-2 gives the full variable domain: ETGVTQSPTHLIKTRGQQVTLRCSSQSGHNTVSWYQQALGQGPQFIFQYYREEENGRGNFPPRFSGLQFPNYSSELNVNALELDDSALYLCASALADRVYGYTFGSGTRLTVV.

Only one count was recorded for this clone. The genes are TRBV6-1 and TRBJ1-4, with 9 positions matching TRBD1. CDR3 size: 17 residues. From germline, CDR1 is MNHNS and CDR2 SASEGT. V was pared by 3 bases and J by 0 bases, with 5 bases of the junction left unmatched. CDR3 region: CASSEDRGLATNEKLFF. CDR3 sequence (DNA): TGTGCCAGCAGTGAGGACAGGGGCCTTGCAACTAATGAAAAACTGTTTTTT.

The count of this clone is one. This rearrangement joins TRBV19 to TRBJ1-2; the D is unclear. The CDR3 extends over 13 amino acids. Germline CDR1 is LNHDA and CDR2 is SQIVND (reference sequence). Trimming cost V 3 bases and J 1 base, with 6 bases left between them. As DNA, the CDR3 is TGTGCCAGTAGTATGTACAGTAACTATGGCTACACCTTC. This sequence encodes CASSMYSNYGYTF. Drawing the rest from reference TRBV19 and TRBJ1-2, the complete variable domain is DGGITQSPKYLFRKEGQNVTLSCEQNLNHDAMYWYRQDPGQGLRLIYYSQIVNDFQKGDIAEGYSVSREKKESFPLTVTSAQKNPTAFYLCASSMYSNYGYTFGSGTRLTVV.

The CDR3 here is CASSRANYGYTF. CDR3 nucleotides: TGTGCCAGCTCGAGGGCTAACTATGGCTACACCTTC. The rearrangement joins TRBV18 to TRBJ1-2; the D is unclear. The CDR3 contains 12 residues. Germline V gives CDR1 KGHSH, CDR2 LQKENI. Trimming left V 6 bases short and J 0 bases short, with 5 bases between.

The chain combines TRBV5-4 with TRBJ2-7; TRBD2 aligns across 13 bases. The germline CDR1 and CDR2 sequences are SGHNT and YYREEE (reference sequence). With V trimmed by 3 bases and J by 0 bases, 6 bases remained unmatched. The CDR3 is 17 residues long. CDR3 residues: CASSSTSGGTSSYEQYF. The CDR3 DNA sequence: TGTGCCAGCAGCTCGACTAGCGGGGGGACGAGCTCCTACGAGCAGTACTTC.

This clone was counted a single time. The genes are TRBV30 and TRBJ1-5, with D possibly matching TRBD1 (6 bases). The CDR3 runs to 15 residues. The germline V gene encodes CDR1 GTSNPN and CDR2 SVGIG (reference sequence). V dropped 4 bases and J dropped 0 bases, with 13 bases sitting between them. In nucleotides, the CDR3 is TGTGCCTGGAACGGGGGGCTTAATAGCAATCAGCCCCAGCATTTT. Amino acids: CAWNGGLNSNQPQHF.

This chain connects TRBV5-1 to TRBJ1-1, with D maybe TRBD1 (5 bases). The CDR3 is made up of 17 amino acids. The germline V and J ends were trimmed by 2 bases and 1 base, with 18 bases remaining between them. From germline, CDR1 is SGHRS and CDR2 YFSETQ. CDR3 sequence (DNA): TGCGCCAGCAGCTTCTCTCCTCTCCGGGGGGAGAACACTGAAGCTTTCTTT. Translating gives CASSFSPLRGENTEAFF.

Worth noting for this clone: Just one base apart from a much larger clone, this may be a read error. V is TRBV7-8 and J is TRBJ1-1; TRBD1 aligns across 7 bases. This CDR3 is built from 14 residues. The germline V gene encodes CDR1 SGHVS and CDR2 FQNEAQ. Trimming cost V 5 bases and J 1 base; bases outside gene matches: 4. In nucleotides, the CDR3 is TGTGCCAGCAGCCCGGGGACAGCGAACACTGAAGCTTTCTTT. Amino acid sequence: CASSPGTANTEAFF.

V is TRBV18 and J is TRBJ2-7, with TRBD1 as a possible D gene (7 bases). Germline assignment: CDR1 KGHSH and CDR2 LQKENI. Trimming left V 4 bases short and J 6 bases short, with 13 bases between. There are 13 residues in the CDR3. The CDR3 nucleotides are TGTGCCAGCTCACTCCAGGGGGGAGCCGAGCAGTACTTC. Protein product: CASSLQGGAEQYF.

The genes are TRBV19 and TRBJ1-2; D might be TRBD1 (5 bases). Germline V lookup: CDR1 LNHDA, CDR2 SQIVND (reference sequence). The CDR3 has 14 amino acids. Trimming stripped 2 bases from V and 2 bases from J, with 9 bases between. The CDR3 nucleotides are TGTGCCAGTAGTATAAATGGGGCCAACTATGGCTACACCTTC. Amino acids: CASSINGANYGYTF.

This chain uses TRBV30 with TRBJ2-7, with 13 bases aligning to TRBD2. This CDR3 comprises 18 residues. With V trimmed by 3 bases and J by 7 bases, 18 bases remained unmatched. Germline V gene sequence: CDR1 GTSNPN, CDR2 SVGIG (reference sequence). Written as DNA, the CDR3 is TGTGCCTGGAGCCGCTCCGGGCGGGGACTAGCGGGATTGGTTGAGCAGTACTTC. Its protein product is CAWSRSGRGLAGLVEQYF. The full variable domain, completed using reference TRBV30 and TRBJ2-7, is SQTIHQWPATLVQPVGSPLSLECTVEGTSNPNLYWYRQAAGRGLQLLFYSVGIGQISSEVPQNLSASRPQDRQFILSSKKLLLSDSGFYLCAWSRSGRGLAGLVEQYFGPGTRLTVT.

Note on this clone: Other DNA variants within this sample encode the same CDR3. The V gene is TRBV29-1, the J gene TRBJ1-1; possibly TRBD1 for D (6 bases). Trimming took off 7 bases at V and 0 bases at J, with 9 bases between the two ends. This CDR3 contains 12 residues. Per germline, CDR1 SQVTM and CDR2 ANQGSEA. CDR3 region: CSAGQLNTEAFF. The CDR3, as DNA: TGCAGCGCCGGACAGTTGAACACTGAAGCTTTCTTT.

This chain links TRBV27 with TRBJ1-6, with D perhaps matching TRBD1 (5 bases). The V gene lost 2 bases and the J gene lost 6 bases, with 14 bases spanning the gap. Germline lookup yields CDR1 MNHEY and CDR2 SMNVEV (reference sequence). The CDR3 runs 16 residues. Written as DNA, the CDR3 is TGTGCCAGCAGTTTAAATGGGCAGGGAATTAATTCACCCCTCCACTTT. It specifies CASSLNGQGINSPLHF.

This clone appeared a single time. The V and J genes are TRBV5-8 and TRBJ2-2; 13 nucleotides agree with TRBD2. V trimming: 4 bases; J trimming: 3 bases; junction bases outside the gene matches: 6. The CDR3 covers 17 residues. Germline V gene data show CDR1 as SGHTS and CDR2 as YDEGEE. The DNA of the CDR3 is TGTGCCAGCAGCCACTGGGGACTAGCGGGGTACACCGGGGAGCTGTTTTTT. Amino acid sequence: CASSHWGLAGYTGELFF.